This T cell receptor beta chain was recorded in a study of cytomegalovirus exposure and HLA in healthy donors. Study-level results: Presence/absence comparisons presumed near-even sequencing depth among donors.

Participants comprised healthy donors of bone marrow. In the PCR, 60 Vbeta and 13 Jbeta primers were used. Sequenced by immunoSEQ multiplex PCR; TCRdb stores in-frame clones only, minus some. Of roughly 80,000 clones detected, around 81% appear once; the ten largest clones hold around 1.9%. This CDR3 has 13 residues. Germline CDR1 reads SEHNR; CDR2 reads FQNEAQ (reference sequence). Details on this clone: Antigen specificity is unknown. Germline is not matched at one junction end, which may reflect a read error.

The sequenced material came from PBMCs. This chain connects TRBV7-9 to TRBJ2-2, with D tentatively TRBD1 (6 bases). The source is a woman in her twenties or thirties in good health and CMV-seronegative. CDR3 amino acids: CSTGTPNTGELFF. CDR3 DNA: TGCTCGACCGGGACACCGAACACCGGGGAGCTGTTTTTT.